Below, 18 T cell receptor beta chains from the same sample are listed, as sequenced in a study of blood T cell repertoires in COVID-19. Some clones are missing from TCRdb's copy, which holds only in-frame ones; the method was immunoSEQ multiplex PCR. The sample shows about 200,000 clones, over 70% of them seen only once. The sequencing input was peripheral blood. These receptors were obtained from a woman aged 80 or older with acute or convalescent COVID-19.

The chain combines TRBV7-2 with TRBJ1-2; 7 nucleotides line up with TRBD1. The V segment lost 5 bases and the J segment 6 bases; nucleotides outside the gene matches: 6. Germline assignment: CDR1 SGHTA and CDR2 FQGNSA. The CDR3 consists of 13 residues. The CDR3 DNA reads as TGTGCCAGCAGCGTCGACAGGGTTCATGGCTACACCTTC. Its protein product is CASSVDRVHGYTF.

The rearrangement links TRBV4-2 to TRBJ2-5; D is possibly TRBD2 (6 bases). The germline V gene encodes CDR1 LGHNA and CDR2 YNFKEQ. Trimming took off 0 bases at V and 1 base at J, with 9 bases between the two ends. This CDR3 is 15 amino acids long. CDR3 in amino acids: CASSQDRDFQETQYF. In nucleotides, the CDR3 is TGTGCCAGCAGCCAAGACCGGGACTTCCAAGAGACCCAGTACTTC.

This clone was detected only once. The CDR3 DNA follows: TGTGCCAGCAGTCCCGGGACAAACTTGAACACTGAAGCTTTCTTT. It specifies CASSPGTNLNTEAFF. The V gene is TRBV27, the J gene TRBJ1-1; a possible D gene is TRBD1 (6 bases). The V gene's germline CDR1 is MNHEY and CDR2 SMNVEV (reference sequence). This CDR3 is 15 amino acids long. The ends were cut back, 5 bases at V and 0 bases at J, with 13 bases in the middle.

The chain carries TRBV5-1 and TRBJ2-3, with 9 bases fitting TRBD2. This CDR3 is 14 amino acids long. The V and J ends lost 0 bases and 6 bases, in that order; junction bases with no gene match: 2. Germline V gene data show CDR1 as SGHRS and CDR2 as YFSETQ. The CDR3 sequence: CASSLGTSADTQYF. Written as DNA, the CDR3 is TGCGCCAGCAGCTTGGGGACTAGCGCCGATACGCAGTATTTT.

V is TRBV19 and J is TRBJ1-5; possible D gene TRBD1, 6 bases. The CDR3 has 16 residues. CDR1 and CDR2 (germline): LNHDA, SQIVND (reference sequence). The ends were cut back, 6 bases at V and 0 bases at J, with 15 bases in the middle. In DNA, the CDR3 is TGTGCCAGTAGGCCGGGGGGCTCGATTAGCAATCAGCCCCAGCATTTT. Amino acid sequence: CASRPGGSISNQPQHF.

CDR3 sequence (DNA): TGTGCCAGCAGCGTTAGCGGCCGCAGCTCCTACAATGAGCAGTTCTTC. This gives the protein CASSVSGRSSYNEQFF. This chain connects TRBV7-8 to TRBJ2-1, with D possibly matching TRBD2 (6 bases). The length of the CDR3 is 16 residues. CDR1 SGHVS and CDR2 FQNEAQ come from the germline V gene. V lost 5 bases and J 0 bases, leaving 14 bases between the germline ends.

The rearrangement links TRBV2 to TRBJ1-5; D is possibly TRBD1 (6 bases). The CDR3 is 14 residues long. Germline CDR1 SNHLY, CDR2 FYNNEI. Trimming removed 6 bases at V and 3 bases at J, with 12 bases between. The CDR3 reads CASRGGGFNQPQHF. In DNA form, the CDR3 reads TGTGCCAGCAGGGGAGGGGGGTTCAATCAGCCCCAGCATTTT.

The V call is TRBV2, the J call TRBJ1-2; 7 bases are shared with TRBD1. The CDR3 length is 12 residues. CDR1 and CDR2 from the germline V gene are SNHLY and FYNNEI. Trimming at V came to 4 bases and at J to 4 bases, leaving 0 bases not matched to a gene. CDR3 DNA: TGTGCCAGCAGTGGGACAGGCTATGGCTACACCTTC. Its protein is CASSGTGYGYTF.

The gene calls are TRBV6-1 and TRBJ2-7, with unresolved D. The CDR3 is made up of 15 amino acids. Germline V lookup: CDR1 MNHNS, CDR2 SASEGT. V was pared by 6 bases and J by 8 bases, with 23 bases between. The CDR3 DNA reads TGTGCCAGCAGGGCAACCGACGAGGCGTGGGTGAAGCAGTACTTC. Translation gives CASRATDEAWVKQYF.

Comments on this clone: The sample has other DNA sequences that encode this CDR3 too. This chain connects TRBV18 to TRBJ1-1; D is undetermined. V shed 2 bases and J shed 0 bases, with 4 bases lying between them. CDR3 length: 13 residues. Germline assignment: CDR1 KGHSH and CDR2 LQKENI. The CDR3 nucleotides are TGTGCCAGCTCACCAAACATGAACACTGAAGCTTTCTTT. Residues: CASSPNMNTEAFF.

As DNA, the CDR3 is TGTGCCAGCAGCCGGGGGGAAGCTAGCACAGATACGCAGTATTTT. Translating gives CASSRGEASTDTQYF. The chain couples TRBV11-2 to TRBJ2-3; 7 bases are a match to TRBD2. The CDR3 spans 15 residues. V trimming: 5 bases; J trimming: 0 bases; junction bases outside the gene matches: 5. Germline values: CDR1 SGHAT, CDR2 FQNNGV.

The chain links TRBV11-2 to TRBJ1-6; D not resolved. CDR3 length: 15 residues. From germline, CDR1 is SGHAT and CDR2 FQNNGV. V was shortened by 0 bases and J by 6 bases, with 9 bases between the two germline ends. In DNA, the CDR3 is TGTGCCAGCAGCTTAGACCCAGGCTTTAATTCACCCCTCCACTTT. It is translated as CASSLDPGFNSPLHF.

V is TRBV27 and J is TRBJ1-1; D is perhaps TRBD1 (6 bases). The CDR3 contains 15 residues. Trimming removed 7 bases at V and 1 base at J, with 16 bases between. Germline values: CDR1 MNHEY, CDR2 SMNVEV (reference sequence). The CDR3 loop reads CASKRSTGGNTEAFF. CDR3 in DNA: TGTGCCAGCAAGAGATCGACAGGAGGGAACACTGAAGCTTTCTTT.

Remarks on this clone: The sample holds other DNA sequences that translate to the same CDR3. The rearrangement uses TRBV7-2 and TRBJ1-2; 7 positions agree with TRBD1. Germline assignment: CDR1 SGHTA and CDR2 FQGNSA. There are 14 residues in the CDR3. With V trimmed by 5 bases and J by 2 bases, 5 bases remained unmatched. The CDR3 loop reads CASSLGTANYGYTF. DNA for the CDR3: TGTGCCAGCAGCCTAGGGACAGCCAACTATGGCTACACCTTC.

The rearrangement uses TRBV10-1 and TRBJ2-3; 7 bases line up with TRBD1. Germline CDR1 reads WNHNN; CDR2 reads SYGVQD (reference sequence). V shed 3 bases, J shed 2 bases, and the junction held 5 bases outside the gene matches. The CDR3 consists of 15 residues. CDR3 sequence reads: CASSDSDRYTDTQYF. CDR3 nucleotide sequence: TGCGCCAGCAGTGACTCGGACAGGTACACAGATACGCAGTATTTT.

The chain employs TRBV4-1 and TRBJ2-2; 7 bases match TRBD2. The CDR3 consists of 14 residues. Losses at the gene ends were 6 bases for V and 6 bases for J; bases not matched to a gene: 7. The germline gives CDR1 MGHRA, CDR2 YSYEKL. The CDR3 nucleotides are TGCGCCAGCAGGGTCGTTAGCGGGTCCGGGGAGCTGTTTTTT. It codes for CASRVVSGSGELFF.

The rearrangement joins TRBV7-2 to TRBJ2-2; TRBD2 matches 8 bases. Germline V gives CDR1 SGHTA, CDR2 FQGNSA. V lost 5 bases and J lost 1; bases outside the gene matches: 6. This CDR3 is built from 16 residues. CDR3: CASSPKTSVNTGELFF. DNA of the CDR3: TGTGCCAGCAGCCCGAAGACTAGCGTGAACACCGGGGAGCTGTTTTTT.

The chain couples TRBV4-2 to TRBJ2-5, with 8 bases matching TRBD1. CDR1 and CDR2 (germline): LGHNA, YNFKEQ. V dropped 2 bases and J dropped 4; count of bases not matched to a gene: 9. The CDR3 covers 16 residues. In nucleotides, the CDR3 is TGTGCCAGCAGCCAAAGGCAGGGGGCGCGTGTAGAGACCCAGTACTTC. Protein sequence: CASSQRQGARVETQYF.